This section outlines one TCR beta chain sequence together with its context. This clonotype was found once. Its antigen is unknown. No quality values exist for individual bases; no much larger clone is one base distant. One read alone is a weak basis. The study deep-sequenced TCR repertoires of sorted CD4+ and CD8+ blood T cells from severe aplastic anemia patients and healthy subjects. Ficoll-Paque density gradient centrifugation was used to isolate peripheral blood mononuclear cells. Before DNA extraction, CD4+ and CD8+ T cells were sorted with FACS or magnetic beads. The source of the sample is a study of CD8+CD57+ T cells in acquired aplastic anemia (dated by TCRdb to the late 2010s). Describing the broader study: DNA extracted from sorted CD4+ and CD8+ cells had a mean of approximately 3.3 ug, with a range of roughly 0.19 to 27.4 ug. Mean read counts for healthy donor samples were 8.5 million to 10.8 million for CD4+ cells and 11.0 million for CD8+ cells.

From its cysteine to its phenylalanine, the CDR3 spans 16 amino acids. Of all the DNA, just the CDR3 is kept, 48 bases in frame from base 1. The junction shows trimming of 2 bases on V and 4 bases on J, and the gene matches do not reach 8 bases of it. Reading the germline V gene (reference sequence) gives CDR1 SEHNR and CDR2 FQNEAQ. Overall study results and their limits: Twenty-nine CD8+ CDR3 sequences were found in both patients and controls but appeared to be highly expressed in patients and within the immunodominant clones of the patients. CD8+ Simpson's diversity did not differ significantly between patients and healthy controls (P=0.060).

TCR beta VDJ combination and CDR3 sequence profiling used genomic DNA as the template. An Illumina HiSeq 2000 was the platform used for TCR repertoire sequencing. As for the authors' bioinformatics: TRBV/TRBJ rearrangement plots, CDR3 size and DJ length profiles, and Simpson's diversity index were used to assess repertoires. The most abundant DNA sequence in the deep sequencing data was taken as the immunodominant clone. CDR3 amino acid sequences were checked for sharing across subjects and were also compared against the VDJdb database and published repertoires. The raw public reads went through TCRdb reprocessing: fastp at Q25, MiXCR clone calling, in-frame beta chains kept. Identical CDR3 protein sequences are pooled into one entry, listed with their most common genes and DNA. The V and J calls, along with clone size, are taken from TCRdb and not from the paper's own processing. This sample gives some 190,000 distinct CDR3 sequences in total; around half of them show up just once. Roughly 15% of the sample is in the top ten clones.

The clonotype was recovered from a human donor in good health, serving as a control. Source material: sorted CD4+, CD8+, or CD8+CD57+ T cells (not recorded which) from PBMCs. Recombination connected TRBV7-9 to TRBJ1-1, and 9 junctional nucleotides match TRBD1. The sequenced DNA: TGTGCCAGCAGCTTAACTAGCGGACAGGGGACCACTGAAGCTTTCTTT. Translated, this gives CASSLTSGQGTTEAFF.